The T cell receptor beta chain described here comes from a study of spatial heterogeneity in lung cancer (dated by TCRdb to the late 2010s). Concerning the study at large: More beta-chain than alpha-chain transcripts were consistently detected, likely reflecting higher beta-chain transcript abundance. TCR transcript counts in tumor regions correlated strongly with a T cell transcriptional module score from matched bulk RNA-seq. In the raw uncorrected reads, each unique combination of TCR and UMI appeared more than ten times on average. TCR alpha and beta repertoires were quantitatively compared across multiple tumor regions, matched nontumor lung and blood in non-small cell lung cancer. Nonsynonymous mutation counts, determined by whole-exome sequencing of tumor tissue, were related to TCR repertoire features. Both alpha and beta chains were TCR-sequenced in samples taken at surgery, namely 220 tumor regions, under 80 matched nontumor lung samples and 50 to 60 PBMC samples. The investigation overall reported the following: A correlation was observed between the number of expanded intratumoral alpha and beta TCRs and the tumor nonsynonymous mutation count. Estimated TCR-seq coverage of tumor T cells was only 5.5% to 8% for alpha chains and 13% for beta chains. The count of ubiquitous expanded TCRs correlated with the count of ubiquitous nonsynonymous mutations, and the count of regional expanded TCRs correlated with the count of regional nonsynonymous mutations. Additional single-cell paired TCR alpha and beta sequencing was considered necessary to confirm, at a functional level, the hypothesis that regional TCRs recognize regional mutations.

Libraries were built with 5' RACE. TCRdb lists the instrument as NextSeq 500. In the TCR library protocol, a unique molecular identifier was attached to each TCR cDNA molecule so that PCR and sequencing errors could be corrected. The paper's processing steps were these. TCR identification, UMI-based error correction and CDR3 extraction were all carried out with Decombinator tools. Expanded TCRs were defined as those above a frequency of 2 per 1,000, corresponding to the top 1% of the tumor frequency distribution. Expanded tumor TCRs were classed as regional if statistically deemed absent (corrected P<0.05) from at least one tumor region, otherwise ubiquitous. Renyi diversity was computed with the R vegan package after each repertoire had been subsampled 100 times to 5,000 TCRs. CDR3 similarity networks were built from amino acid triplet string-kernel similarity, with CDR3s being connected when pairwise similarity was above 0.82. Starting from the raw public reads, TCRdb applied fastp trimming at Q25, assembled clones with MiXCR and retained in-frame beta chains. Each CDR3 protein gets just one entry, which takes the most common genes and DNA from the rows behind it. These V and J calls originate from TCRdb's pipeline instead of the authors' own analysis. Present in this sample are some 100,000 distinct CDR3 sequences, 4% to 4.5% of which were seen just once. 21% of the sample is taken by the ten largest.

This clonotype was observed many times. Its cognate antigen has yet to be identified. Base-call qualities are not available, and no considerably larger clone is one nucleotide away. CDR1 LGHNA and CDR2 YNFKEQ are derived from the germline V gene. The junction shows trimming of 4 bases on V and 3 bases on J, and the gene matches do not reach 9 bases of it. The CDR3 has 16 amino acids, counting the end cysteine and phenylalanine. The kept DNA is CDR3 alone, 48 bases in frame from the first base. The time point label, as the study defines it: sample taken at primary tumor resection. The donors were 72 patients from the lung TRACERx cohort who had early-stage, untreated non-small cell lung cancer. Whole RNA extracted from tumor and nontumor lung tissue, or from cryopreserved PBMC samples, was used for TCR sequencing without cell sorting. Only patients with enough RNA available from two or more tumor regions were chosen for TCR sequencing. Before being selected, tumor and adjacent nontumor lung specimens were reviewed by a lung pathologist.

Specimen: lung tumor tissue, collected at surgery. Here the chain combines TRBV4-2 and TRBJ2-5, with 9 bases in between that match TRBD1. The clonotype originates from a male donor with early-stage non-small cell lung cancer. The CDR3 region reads CASSRTQGAVKETQYF. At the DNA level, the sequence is TGTGCCAGCAGCCGAACACAGGGGGCCGTTAAAGAGACCCAGTACTTC.